This T cell receptor (beta chain) was retrieved from a study of regulatory T cells in long-lasting Graves disease. This clonotype showed up many times. Its specificity is unknown. Trimming took 2 bases from V and 9 from J; bases not matched to a gene: 5. The germline CDR1 and CDR2 sequences are DFQATT and SNEGSKA (reference sequence). This CDR3 has 13 residues. The time point here: newly diagnosed GD, antithyroid drugs for less than 3 months. The authors made the TCR library using RNA they extracted from PBMCs. Study-wide findings and caveats: Thyroid tissue went unexamined; only peripheral blood was analyzed.

The authors built TCR beta libraries using iRepertoire HTBI primers and Arm-PCR of CDR3 regions. TCRdb reanalysed the multiplex PCR reads using MiXCR and keeps one entry per CDR3 protein. Of approximately 350,000 distinct CDR3 sequences in the sample, around 11% were seen once. These data also formed part of another study, on T cells in Graves' hyperthyroidism and ophthalmopathy. That investigation notes: Among thyroid clonotypes expanded above 0.001, most also appeared in blood.

This clonotype originated in a woman aged 18-30 years with Graves disease. The chain links TRBV20-1 to TRBJ2-1, with 9 bases fitting TRBD1. Sequences were derived from peripheral blood mononuclear cells (PBMCs), sampled at new diagnosis, from a patient treated with antithyroid drugs. The CDR3 reads CSARTGGWGEQFF. In DNA, the CDR3 is TGCAGTGCTAGAACAGGGGGCTGGGGTGAGCAGTTCTTC.